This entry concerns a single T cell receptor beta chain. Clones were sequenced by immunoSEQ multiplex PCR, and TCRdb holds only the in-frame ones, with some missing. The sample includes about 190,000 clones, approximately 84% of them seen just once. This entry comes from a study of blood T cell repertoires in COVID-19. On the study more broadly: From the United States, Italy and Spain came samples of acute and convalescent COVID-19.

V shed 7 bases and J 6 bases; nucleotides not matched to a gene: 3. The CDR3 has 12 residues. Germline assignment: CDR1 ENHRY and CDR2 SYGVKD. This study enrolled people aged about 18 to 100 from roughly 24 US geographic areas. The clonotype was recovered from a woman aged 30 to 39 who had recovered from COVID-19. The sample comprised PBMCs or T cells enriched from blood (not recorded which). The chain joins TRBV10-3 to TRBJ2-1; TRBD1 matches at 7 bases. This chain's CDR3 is CAINRDSNEQFF. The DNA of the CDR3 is TGTGCCATCAATAGGGACAGCAATGAGCAGTTCTTC.